These T cell receptor beta chains were read from a single sample in a study of blood T cell repertoires in COVID-19. The data were produced by immunoSEQ multiplex PCR, yet TCRdb's version contains in-frame clones alone and is incomplete. The table includes about 200,000 clones, about 85% detected once. Sequencing was done on a sample of peripheral blood. The receptors originated from a woman of 80 years or more with acute or convalescent COVID-19. The CDR3 runs from the conserved cysteine through the conserved F or W. D genes are given only for firm matches. The listing skips clone size in some rows; elsewhere it reads once, few, many or a size class.

d_call,v_call,j_call,clone_size,cdr3_aa,cdr3_nt
-,TRBV3-1/TRBV3-2,TRBJ1-3,-,CASSQDWLSGNTIYF,TGTGCCAGCAGCCAAGATTGGCTCTCTGGAAACACCATATATTTT
-,TRBV19,TRBJ2-5,once,CASSTTGWSETQYF,TGTGCCAGTAGCACCACAGGGTGGTCAGAGACCCAGTACTTC
TRBD1,TRBV11-2,TRBJ2-7,-,CASSWDRGLYEQYF,TGTGCCAGCAGCTGGGACAGGGGGCTCTACGAGCAGTACTTC
TRBD2,TRBV2,TRBJ2-1,-,CASKASGLAAVDEQFF,TGTGCCAGCAAGGCTTCAGGACTAGCGGCCGTCGATGAGCAGTTCTTC
-,TRBV6-2/TRBV6-3,TRBJ2-5,-,CASSYWGLEETQYF,TGTGCCAGCAGTTACTGGGGCCTCGAAGAGACCCAGTACTTC
-,TRBV6-2/TRBV6-3,TRBJ1-2,-,CASSYRYRSNYGYTF,TGTGCCAGCAGTTACCGCTACAGGAGTAACTATGGCTACACCTTC
TRBD2,TRBV5-1,TRBJ2-5,-,CASSLALAGGEETQYF,TGCGCCAGCAGCTTGGCGCTAGCGGGAGGAGAAGAGACCCAGTACTTC
-,TRBV4-2,TRBJ1-1,-,CASSQEMGGSTEAFF,TGTGCCAGCAGCCAAGAGATGGGAGGGAGCACTGAAGCTTTCTTT
TRBD2,TRBV7-9,TRBJ2-5,-,CASTRSGVVRETQYF,TGTGCCAGCACTCGGAGCGGGGTAGTTCGGGAGACCCAGTACTTC
TRBD2,TRBV7-9,TRBJ2-7,-,CASSFLAGGSYEQYF,TGTGCCAGCAGCTTCCTAGCGGGGGGCTCCTACGAGCAGTACTTC
-,TRBV7-2,TRBJ2-7,-,CASSPLWVDSEQYF,TGTGCCAGCAGCCCACTTTGGGTCGACAGCGAGCAGTACTTC
-,TRBV5-1,TRBJ2-7,-,CASSLGGSFSSYEQYF,TGCGCCAGCAGCTTGGGAGGCAGTTTTAGCTCCTACGAGCAGTACTTC
-,TRBV5-1,TRBJ2-7,-,CASSPGDTNSYEQYF,TGCGCCAGCAGCCCAGGGGACACGAACTCCTACGAGCAGTACTTC
TRBD1,TRBV5-5,TRBJ1-4,-,CASSLGGTGANEKLFF,TGTGCCAGCAGCTTGGGGGGGACAGGGGCGAATGAAAAACTGTTTTTT
-,TRBV6-6,TRBJ1-5,-,CASSYSRYQPQHF,TGTGCCAGCAGTTACTCTAGATATCAGCCCCAGCATTTT
-,TRBV19,TRBJ2-7,-,CASSIMGQGTSYEQYF,TGTGCCAGTAGTATAATGGGGCAGGGCACTTCCTACGAGCAGTACTTC
-,TRBV7-2,TRBJ1-2,-,CASSPLGVEGYTF,TGTGCCAGCAGCCCTCTCGGGGTCGAGGGCTACACCTTC
TRBD1,TRBV5-1,TRBJ1-2,-,CASSLEGQGAIGYTF,TGCGCCAGCAGCTTGGAGGGACAGGGGGCGATTGGCTACACCTTC
TRBD1,TRBV10-1,TRBJ2-3,few,CASSDLPTGGKADTQYF,TGCGCCAGCAGTGATCTCCCGACAGGGGGTAAGGCAGATACGCAGTATTTT
TRBD2,TRBV30,TRBJ2-7,-,CAWSVDGRAEQYF,TGTGCCTGGAGCGTCGACGGGAGGGCGGAGCAGTACTTC
TRBD1,TRBV2,TRBJ2-7,-,CASSLLGTGALEQYF,TGTGCCAGCAGTCTCTTGGGGACAGGGGCTCTCGAGCAGTACTTC
TRBD1,TRBV6-5,TRBJ2-1,-,CASSYSGQGAYNEQFF,TGTGCCAGCAGTTACTCGGGGCAGGGGGCTTACAATGAGCAGTTCTTC
TRBD2,TRBV5-4,TRBJ2-3,-,CASSLDGTSGSWVDTQYF,TGTGCCAGCAGCTTGGATGGGACTAGCGGGAGTTGGGTAGATACGCAGTATTTT
-,TRBV4-1,TRBJ1-1,-,CASSQGGGRVTEAFF,TGCGCCAGCAGCCAAGGGGGGGGAAGAGTCACTGAAGCTTTCTTT
TRBD1,TRBV4-1,TRBJ1-5,once,CASSLQGRYSNQPQHF,TGCGCCAGCAGCCTACAGGGGCGCTATAGCAATCAGCCCCAGCATTTT
-,TRBV27,TRBJ1-2,-,CASSLDRYYGYTF,TGTGCCAGCAGTCTGGACAGATACTATGGCTACACCTTC